This T cell receptor beta chain was documented in a study of CD8+ T cells in alopecia areata. Overall study: C3H/HeJ graft donors with spontaneous alopecia, aged about 6-12 months, supplied skin that was transplanted onto female C3H/HeJ mice aged roughly 6-11 weeks. Study-level results: Relative to mice, TCR sharing across patients was less clear, a difference possibly HLA-related. Resident alphabeta T cells of normal skin are also sequenced in scalp samples.

Cutaneous lymph node cells were pooled, and they were sorted using CD4, CD8alpha, NKG2D, NKG2ACE and other markers. Extracted RNA was reverse transcribed, and the resulting cDNA served as sequencing template. TCRdb's table, derived via immunoSEQ multiplex PCR, lists solely in-frame clones and lacks some. Listed for the sample are about 300,000 clones, none seen a single time. Germline V gene lookup returns CDR1 MSHET and CDR2 SYDVDS. V lost 8 bases, J lost 2 bases, and 0 bases stayed unmatched. The CDR3 sequence is 12 residues long. As regards this clone: The antigen is unknown. Here the gene names and germline are mouse. The CDR3 extends 4 residues past the end of the read, so its final part is completed from the germline J gene.

The chain is built from TRBV29 and TRBJ2-1; TRBD1 matches 7 bases. The source material was CD4+ T cells sorted from a lymph node. The sequence was collected from a C3H/HeJ mouse with alopecia areata. As its MHC haplotype, the strain has H2-k. CDR3 region: CASDRDYAEQFF. CDR3 DNA, as far as it was read: TGTGCTAGCGACAGGGACTATGCT.